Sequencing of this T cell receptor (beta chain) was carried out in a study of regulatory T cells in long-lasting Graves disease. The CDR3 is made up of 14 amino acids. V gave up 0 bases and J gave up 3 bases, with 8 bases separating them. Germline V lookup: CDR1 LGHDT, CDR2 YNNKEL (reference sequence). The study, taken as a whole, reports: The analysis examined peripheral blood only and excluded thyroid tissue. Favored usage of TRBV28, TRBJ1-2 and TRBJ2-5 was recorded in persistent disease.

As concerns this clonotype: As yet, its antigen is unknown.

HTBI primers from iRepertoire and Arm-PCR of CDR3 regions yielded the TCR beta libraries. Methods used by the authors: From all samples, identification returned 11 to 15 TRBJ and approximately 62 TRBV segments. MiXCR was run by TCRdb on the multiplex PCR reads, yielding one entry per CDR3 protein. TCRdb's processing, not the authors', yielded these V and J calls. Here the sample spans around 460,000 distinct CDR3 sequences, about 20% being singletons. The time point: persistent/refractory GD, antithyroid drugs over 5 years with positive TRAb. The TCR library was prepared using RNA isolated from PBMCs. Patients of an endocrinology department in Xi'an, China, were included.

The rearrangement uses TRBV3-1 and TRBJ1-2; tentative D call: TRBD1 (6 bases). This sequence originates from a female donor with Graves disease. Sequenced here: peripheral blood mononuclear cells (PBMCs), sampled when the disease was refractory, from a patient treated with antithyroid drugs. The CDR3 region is CASSQDGGYYGYTF. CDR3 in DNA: TGTGCCAGCAGCCAAGACGGGGGCTACTATGGCTACACCTTC.